This T cell receptor beta chain was observed in a study of blood T cell repertoires in COVID-19. The method was immunoSEQ multiplex PCR; TCRdb's version includes in-frame clones alone and lacks a portion of them. The sample shows 300,000 or so clones, roughly 87% of them seen only once. Germline V gene lookup returns CDR1 KGHSH and CDR2 LQKENI. Trimming stripped 5 bases from V and 1 base from J, with 13 bases between. The CDR3 has 15 residues. This receptor was obtained from a woman aged 25-40 years who had recovered from COVID-19. This chain connects TRBV18 to TRBJ2-3; D not resolved. Source material: PBMCs or T cells enriched from blood (not recorded which). CDR3 sequence (DNA): TGTGCCAGCTCAAGCAGCCAGCGCCGCACAGATACGCAGTATTTT. Translated: CASSSSQRRTDTQYF.